The rows below give T cell receptor beta chains drawn from one sample of a study of blood T cells in healthy people across ages. TCRdb processed the 5' RACE reads anew with MiXCR; each CDR3 protein has one entry. The data hold more than 900,000 distinct CDR3 sequences, with 25% to 35% observed a single time. These data are also associated with another study on T cells of mothers and their children.

Sequencing used blood. Receptor source: a middle-aged woman in good health. Each CDR3 is given with its conserved first and last residue. The order of the fields is J gene, V gene, clone size, D gene, CDR3 protein, CDR3 DNA. D genes are given only for firm matches. Only some rows state a clone size, as once, few, many or a class for expanded clones.

J gene: TRBJ1-1
V gene: TRBV20-1
clone size: few
D gene: TRBD1
CDR3 protein: CSARDPRGTGGGTEAFF
CDR3 DNA: TGCAGTGCTAGAGATCCACGAGGGACAGGGGGAGGCACTGAAGCTTTCTTT

J gene: TRBJ2-1
V gene: TRBV6-4
clone size: -
D gene: -
CDR3 protein: CASSDSGASSCNEQFF
CDR3 DNA: TGTGCCAGCAGTGACTCAGGCGCAAGCTCCTGCAATGAACAGTTCTTC

J gene: TRBJ1-2
V gene: TRBV3-1
clone size: -
D gene: -
CDR3 protein: CASSPEGLEYGYTF
CDR3 DNA: TGTGCCAGCAGCCCGGAGGGGCTCGAGTATGGCTACACCTTC

J gene: TRBJ1-3
V gene: TRBV5-1
clone size: once
D gene: -
CDR3 protein: CTSSFDLRTIYF
CDR3 DNA: TGCACCAGCAGTTTTGACCTGCGGACCATATATTTT

J gene: TRBJ2-3
V gene: TRBV15
clone size: -
D gene: -
CDR3 protein: CATSRRLGSTDTQYF
CDR3 DNA: TGTGCCACCAGCAGGAGACTCGGTAGCACAGATACGCAGTATTTT

J gene: TRBJ1-4
V gene: TRBV5-1
clone size: few
D gene: TRBD1
CDR3 protein: CASSLGTGGTEKLFF
CDR3 DNA: TGCGCCAGCAGCTTGGGTACAGGGGGGACTGAAAAACTGTTTTTT

J gene: TRBJ2-7
V gene: TRBV14
clone size: -
D gene: TRBD1
CDR3 protein: CASSQEAWTGDYEQYF
CDR3 DNA: TGTGCCAGCAGCCAAGAAGCCTGGACAGGGGACTACGAGCAGTACTTC

J gene: TRBJ1-2
V gene: TRBV13
clone size: few
D gene: -
CDR3 protein: CASSAVPGPNIDGYTF
CDR3 DNA: TGTGCCAGCAGCGCGGTCCCGGGACCTAATATTGATGGCTACACCTTC

J gene: TRBJ1-2
V gene: TRBV25-1
clone size: many
D gene: -
CDR3 protein: CASSARVSYGYTF
CDR3 DNA: TGTGCCAGCAGTGCCAGGGTCAGCTATGGCTACACCTTC

J gene: TRBJ2-3
V gene: TRBV7-9
clone size: -
D gene: -
CDR3 protein: CASSLGRAFPSDTQYF
CDR3 DNA: TGTGCCAGCAGCTTAGGCAGAGCATTTCCGTCGGATACGCAGTATTTT

J gene: TRBJ2-5
V gene: TRBV7-7
clone size: many
D gene: -
CDR3 protein: CASSPRTKETQYF
CDR3 DNA: TGTGCTAGCAGCCCCCGGACAAAAGAGACCCAGTACTTC

J gene: TRBJ1-1
V gene: TRBV5-1
clone size: -
D gene: TRBD1
CDR3 protein: CASSLARRGRGAEAFF
CDR3 DNA: TGCGCCAGCAGCTTGGCCCGGAGGGGGCGAGGCGCTGAAGCTTTCTTT

J gene: TRBJ2-7
V gene: TRBV7-3
clone size: many
D gene: TRBD2
CDR3 protein: CASSFSGGISYEQYF
CDR3 DNA: TGTGCCAGCAGCTTTAGCGGGGGGATCTCCTACGAGCAGTACTTC

J gene: TRBJ1-3
V gene: TRBV14
clone size: -
D gene: -
CDR3 protein: CASSPGHSGNTIYF
CDR3 DNA: TGTGCCAGCAGCCCGGGACACTCTGGAAACACCATATATTTT

J gene: TRBJ2-5
V gene: TRBV20-1
clone size: -
D gene: TRBD2
CDR3 protein: CSAGTSDRQTQYF
CDR3 DNA: TGCAGTGCCGGGACTAGTGATCGCCAGACCCAGTACTTC

J gene: TRBJ2-7
V gene: TRBV3-1
clone size: few
D gene: -
CDR3 protein: CASGPHGRYEQYF
CDR3 DNA: TGTGCCAGCGGACCACATGGGCGATACGAGCAGTACTTC

J gene: TRBJ2-2
V gene: TRBV20-1
clone size: -
D gene: -
CDR3 protein: CSASSRGSFAGELFF
CDR3 DNA: TGCAGTGCTAGTAGCCGGGGATCGTTCGCCGGGGAGCTGTTTTTT

J gene: TRBJ2-7
V gene: TRBV11-1
clone size: once
D gene: -
CDR3 protein: CASSLGPSASSYKQYF
CDR3 DNA: TGTGCCAGCAGCTTAGGGCCTTCAGCGTCCTCCTACAAGCAGTACTTC

J gene: TRBJ2-2
V gene: TRBV5-1
clone size: -
D gene: -
CDR3 protein: CASSSLGHGELFF
CDR3 DNA: TGCGCCAGCAGCTCATTGGGACACGGGGAGCTGTTTTTT

J gene: TRBJ1-1
V gene: TRBV20-1
clone size: -
D gene: -
CDR3 protein: CSPRKGNTEAFF
CDR3 DNA: TGCAGTCCTAGAAAAGGTAACACTGAAGCTTTCTTT

J gene: TRBJ1-4
V gene: TRBV28
clone size: -
D gene: TRBD1
CDR3 protein: CASSFKGDRDNEKLFF
CDR3 DNA: TGTGCCAGCAGCTTCAAGGGGGACAGAGATAATGAAAAACTGTTTTTT

J gene: TRBJ2-3
V gene: TRBV12-3/TRBV12-4
clone size: -
D gene: -
CDR3 protein: CASSVGLARTDTQYF
CDR3 DNA: TGTGCCAGCAGCGTAGGATTGGCGCGTACAGATACGCAGTATTTT

J gene: TRBJ1-1
V gene: TRBV7-9
clone size: -
D gene: -
CDR3 protein: CASSSPVRLNTEAFF
CDR3 DNA: TGTGCCAGCAGCTCCCCCGTCAGGTTGAACACTGAAGCTTTCTTT

J gene: TRBJ2-7
V gene: TRBV12-3/TRBV12-4
clone size: -
D gene: TRBD2
CDR3 protein: CASSYRGGPYNEQYF
CDR3 DNA: TGTGCCAGCAGTTACCGCGGGGGGCCTTACAATGAGCAGTACTTC

J gene: TRBJ2-5
V gene: TRBV28
clone size: many
D gene: -
CDR3 protein: CASSLEVPETQYF
CDR3 DNA: TGTGCCAGCAGTCTGGAGGTTCCAGAGACCCAGTACTTC

J gene: TRBJ1-1
V gene: TRBV7-2
clone size: -
D gene: TRBD1
CDR3 protein: CASKTTGVRTEAFF
CDR3 DNA: TGTGCCAGCAAGACGACAGGGGTTCGGACTGAAGCTTTCTTT

J gene: TRBJ2-7
V gene: TRBV6-2/TRBV6-3
clone size: -
D gene: -
CDR3 protein: CASSYASPYEQYF
CDR3 DNA: TGTGCCAGCAGTTACGCGTCTCCCTACGAGCAGTACTTC

J gene: TRBJ1-2
V gene: TRBV28
clone size: few
D gene: TRBD1
CDR3 protein: CASSFLDRVGYGYTF
CDR3 DNA: TGTGCCAGCAGTTTCCTCGACAGGGTGGGCTATGGCTACACCTTC

J gene: TRBJ2-7
V gene: TRBV20-1
clone size: -
D gene: -
CDR3 protein: CSAPTTAYEQYF
CDR3 DNA: TGCAGTGCCCCGACTACCGCCTACGAGCAGTACTTC

J gene: TRBJ2-1
V gene: TRBV3-1
clone size: few
D gene: TRBD2
CDR3 protein: CASSPVGGSYNEQFF
CDR3 DNA: TGTGCCAGCAGCCCGGTGGGAGGGTCCTACAATGAGCAGTTCTTC

J gene: TRBJ1-3
V gene: TRBV10-2
clone size: -
D gene: -
CDR3 protein: CASGSGTLSGNTIYF
CDR3 DNA: TGCGCCAGCGGTTCCGGGACCCTCTCTGGAAACACCATATATTTT

J gene: TRBJ2-5
V gene: TRBV18
clone size: many
D gene: -
CDR3 protein: CASSPQPGQQETQYF
CDR3 DNA: TGTGCCAGCTCACCCCAACCGGGACAACAAGAGACCCAGTACTTC

J gene: TRBJ2-1
V gene: TRBV19
clone size: few
D gene: -
CDR3 protein: CASSILRQDNNEQFF
CDR3 DNA: TGTGCCAGTAGTATTCTCAGACAGGACAACAATGAGCAGTTCTTC

J gene: TRBJ1-2
V gene: TRBV27
clone size: -
D gene: -
CDR3 protein: CASSLSGGGYYGYTF
CDR3 DNA: TGTGCCAGCAGTTTATCGGGGGGGGGCTACTATGGCTACACCTTC

J gene: TRBJ1-5
V gene: TRBV7-6
clone size: few
D gene: TRBD1
CDR3 protein: CASSPDRGAQPQHF
CDR3 DNA: TGTGCCAGCAGCCCAGACAGGGGTGCTCAGCCCCAGCATTTT

J gene: TRBJ2-7
V gene: TRBV27
clone size: few
D gene: -
CDR3 protein: CASSLLGEGYEQYF
CDR3 DNA: TGTGCCAGCAGTTTACTCGGGGAAGGCTACGAGCAGTACTTC

J gene: TRBJ2-3
V gene: TRBV5-1
clone size: -
D gene: -
CDR3 protein: CASSSHSGTDTQYF
CDR3 DNA: TGCGCCAGCAGCTCTCACTCCGGCACAGATACGCAGTATTTT

J gene: TRBJ2-7
V gene: TRBV12-3/TRBV12-4
clone size: -
D gene: -
CDR3 protein: CASRYLGEQYF
CDR3 DNA: TGTGCCAGCAGGTACCTGGGGGAGCAGTACTTC

J gene: TRBJ2-3
V gene: TRBV6-6
clone size: few
D gene: -
CDR3 protein: CASSFRAKISDTQYF
CDR3 DNA: TGTGCCAGCAGTTTCCGGGCCAAGATTTCAGATACGCAGTATTTT

J gene: TRBJ1-1
V gene: TRBV5-1
clone size: -
D gene: TRBD1
CDR3 protein: CASSPGTGRRRTEAFF
CDR3 DNA: TGCGCCAGCAGCCCCGGGACAGGGCGGCGGAGGACTGAAGCTTTCTTT

J gene: TRBJ1-1
V gene: TRBV20-1
clone size: few
D gene: TRBD1
CDR3 protein: CSAEQRKTGYGAFF
CDR3 DNA: TGCAGTGCCGAACAGCGGAAGACAGGGTATGGAGCTTTCTTT

J gene: TRBJ1-3
V gene: TRBV7-8
clone size: -
D gene: TRBD1
CDR3 protein: CASSKGARGNTIYF
CDR3 DNA: TGTGCCAGCAGCAAGGGGGCGAGAGGAAACACCATATATTTT

J gene: TRBJ2-2
V gene: TRBV7-6
clone size: -
D gene: TRBD2
CDR3 protein: CASSRRLAGALRNTGELFF
CDR3 DNA: TGTGCCAGCAGCCGTAGACTAGCGGGGGCCCTTCGGAACACCGGGGAGCTGTTTTTT

J gene: TRBJ2-7
V gene: TRBV5-6
clone size: -
D gene: TRBD1
CDR3 protein: CASSPTDRLYEQYF
CDR3 DNA: TGTGCCAGCAGCCCCACGGACAGGTTATACGAGCAGTACTTC

J gene: TRBJ1-2
V gene: TRBV10-3
clone size: many
D gene: -
CDR3 protein: CAISSGLNNYGYTF
CDR3 DNA: TGTGCCATCAGTTCGGGACTCAATAACTATGGCTACACCTTC

J gene: TRBJ1-2
V gene: TRBV18
clone size: -
D gene: -
CDR3 protein: CASSPPGTTNYGYTF
CDR3 DNA: TGTGCCAGCTCACCTCCCGGGACCACTAACTATGGCTACACCTTC